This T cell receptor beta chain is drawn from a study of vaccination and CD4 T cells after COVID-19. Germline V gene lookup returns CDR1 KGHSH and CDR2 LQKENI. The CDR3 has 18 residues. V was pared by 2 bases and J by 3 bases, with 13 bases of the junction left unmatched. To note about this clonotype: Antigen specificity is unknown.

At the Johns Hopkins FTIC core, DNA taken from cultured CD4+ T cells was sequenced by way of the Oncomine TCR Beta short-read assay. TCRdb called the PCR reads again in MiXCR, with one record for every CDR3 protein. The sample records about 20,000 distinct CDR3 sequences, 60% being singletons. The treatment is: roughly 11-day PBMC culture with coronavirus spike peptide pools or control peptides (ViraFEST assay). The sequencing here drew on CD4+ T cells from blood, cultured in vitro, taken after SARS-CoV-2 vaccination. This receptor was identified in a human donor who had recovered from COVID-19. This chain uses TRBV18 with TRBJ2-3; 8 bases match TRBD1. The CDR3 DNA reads TGTGCCAGCTCACCAAACCGCGTGGCAGGGGGCAAGACAGATACGCAGTATTTT. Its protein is CASSPNRVAGGKTDTQYF.